The T cell receptor beta chain under discussion was sequenced for a study of PD-1 blockade in mismatch repair-deficient tumors (dated by TCRdb to the late 2010s). As for the study more broadly: Between late 2013 and September 2016, the trial enrolled fewer than 95 consecutive patients with about twelve mismatch repair-deficient cancer types, every one of whom had been previously treated and was progressing. Tumor-associated T cell clones in the peripheral blood of patients responding to PD-1 blockade were tracked using deep sequencing of TCR CDR3 regions. The paper as a whole reports these results and caveats: Three of seven peptides elicited clonal expansion, yielding some 140 unique blood TCRs, about 7 also found in tumor; all positive peptides derived from frameshift mutations. After pembrolizumab, tumor-resident clones, which were often undetectable in blood before treatment, expanded rapidly and then contracted, generally ahead of radiologic responses.

The time point tag for this specimen amounts to: roughly 11-day in vitro stimulation with candidate neoantigen peptide 7. Mismatch repair deficiency in every enrolled patient was established by polymerase chain reaction or immunohistochemistry. TCR sequencing was performed for a few patients who responded to pembrolizumab therapy. Seven ELISpot-reactive candidate neoantigen peptides were each used in an approximately eleven-day in vitro stimulation before TCR sequencing. A control culture with no peptide was handled in the same way and served as the baseline for calculating clone fold changes. In the phase II trial, pembrolizumab PD-1 blockade was tested prospectively in advanced mismatch repair-deficient cancers, no matter which tissue of origin the cancers came from. For this clone: Its binding antigen is unknown. No quality values exist for individual bases; no much larger clone is one base distant.

Relative to germline, V is missing 4 bases and J is missing 4 bases, with 7 bases of the junction outside any gene match. Looking up the germline V gene yields CDR1 SGDLS and CDR2 YYNGEE. From the cysteine up to the phenylalanine, the CDR3 has a length of 16 residues. Left in the record is the CDR3 DNA by itself, 48 bases read in frame from the first base. Library preparation used the immunoSEQ multiplex PCR assay. In the paper's pipeline: A clone was defined as neoantigen-specific if the clone expanded significantly to the relevant peptide but showed no significant expansion to any other peptide tested. TCRdb provides this immuneACCESS table in a form limited to in-frame rearrangements. Some clones are lacking; in checked studies, under half of them reflect an unresolved V gene, and why the rest are absent is not known. The V and J calls and clone size were taken over from that table, and D and trimming were inferred from the DNA. This sample holds approximately 10,000 clones; 88% were observed only once. Clones ranked in the top ten supply roughly 12% of the sample.

The chain is encoded by TRBV9 joined to TRBJ2-3; 12 junctional bases match TRBD2. The source was cells cultured in vitro, collected from a patient treated with pembrolizumab. This TCR came from an adult with mismatch repair-deficient cancer. The base sequence is TGTGCCAGCAGCTTAAGGGCTAGCGGGAGGGCAGATACGCAGTATTTT. It specifies CASSLRASGRADTQYF. Full variable domain (CDR3 extended with the reference TRBV9 and TRBJ2-3 proteins): DSGVTQTPKHLITATGQRVTLRCSPRSGDLSVYWYQQSLDQGLQFLIQYYNGEERAKGNILERFSAQQFPDLHSELNLSSLELGDSALYFCASSLRASGRADTQYFGPGTRLTVL.